The clone carrying this T cell receptor (beta chain) was seen ten or more times. The CDR3 spans 14 residues. V lost 6 bases and J lost 3, with 15 bases in between. CDR1 and CDR2 (germline): MNHEY, SMNVEV (reference sequence). This sample is part of a study of T-cell reconstitution after alpha-beta-depleted transplantation in children. Unique molecular identifiers featured in how the TCRbeta library was prepared. MiXCR was run by TCRdb on the PCR reads, yielding one entry per CDR3 protein. The repertoire holds 450,000 to 600,000 distinct CDR3 sequences, with less than 35% as singletons. The rearrangement links TRBV27 to TRBJ2-7; TRBD2 is a possible D gene (5 bases). The material sequenced was PBMCs from the stem cell graft donor, taken from the stem cell graft. This TCR was sampled from a human donor who donated a stem cell graft to a child with aplastic anemia. The chain's CDR3 is CASSLSSSRYEQYF. The CDR3, as DNA: TGTGCCAGCAGCCTCTCTTCTAGCCGCTACGAGCAGTACTTC.